The 10 T cell receptor beta chains listed next were all sequenced from one sample in a study of T-cell reconstitution after alpha-beta-depleted transplantation in children. Researchers prepared the TCRbeta library using unique molecular identifiers, the study reports. MiXCR was run by TCRdb on the PCR reads, yielding one entry per CDR3 protein. The sample contains about 410,000 distinct CDR3 sequences, around 21% of which appear only once. Sample: PBMCs from the stem cell graft donor, taken from the stem cell graft. These receptors were collected from a human donor who donated a stem cell graft to a child with acute myeloid leukemia.

This clonotype was seen at least ten times. The CDR3 region is CASSLIRPEGRRAEQYF. The CDR3 region has the DNA TGTGCCAGCAGTTTAATAAGGCCCGAGGGGCGCAGGGCAGAGCAGTACTTC. The chain recombines TRBV27 with TRBJ2-7; possibly TRBD1 or TRBD2 for D (5 bases each). V was pared by 2 bases and J by 7 bases, with 24 bases between. The CDR3 spans 17 residues. The germline V gene encodes CDR1 MNHEY and CDR2 SMNVEV (reference sequence).

The chain combines TRBV12-3 or TRBV12-4 with TRBJ2-2, with TRBD1 as a possible D gene (6 bases). Trimming shortened V by 6 bases and J by 0 bases, and 17 bases separated the two germline ends. The length of the CDR3 is 17 residues. CDR3 sequence (DNA): TGTGCCAGCAGCACCACCCGGGACAACCCGAACACCGGGGAGCTGTTTTTT. Translating it yields CASSTTRDNPNTGELFF.

This clonotype was counted between two and nine times. The rearrangement joins TRBV4-3 to TRBJ2-3, with TRBD2 matching over 11 bases. The germline V gene encodes CDR1 LGHNA and CDR2 YSLEER. The CDR3 loop spans 18 amino acids. With V trimmed by 1 base and J by 3 bases, 9 bases remained unmatched. DNA of the CDR3: TGCGCCAGCAGCCAAGTAGGGCTAGCGGGAGGTACTACAGATACGCAGTATTTT. As protein: CASSQVGLAGGTTDTQYF.

This clonotype was seen more than once but under ten times. The chain carries TRBV11-2 and TRBJ2-1; 10 nucleotides align to TRBD1. The CDR3 sequence is 15 residues long. V dropped 4 bases and J dropped 6; count of bases not matched to a gene: 6. Germline V gene lookup returns CDR1 SGHAT and CDR2 FQNNGV. CDR3 in DNA: TGTGCCAGCAGCTCCCAGGGACAGGGGAGCAATGAGCAGTTCTTC. It translates to CASSSQGQGSNEQFF.

In its sample, this clonotype was seen many times. The rearrangement links TRBV6-4 to TRBJ2-7, with D perhaps TRBD1 or TRBD2 (5 bases each). The CDR3 extends over 14 amino acids. Trimming stripped 3 bases from V and 3 bases from J, with 12 bases between. Germline CDR1 is MRHNA and CDR2 is SNTAGT. DNA for the CDR3: TGTGCCAGCAGTGAAGGGACGGAAAACTACGAGCAGTACTTC. This codes for CASSEGTENYEQYF.

This clonotype was counted between two and nine times. The chain recombines TRBV20-1 with TRBJ1-3; 8 bases match TRBD1. The V and J ends lost 5 bases and 0 bases, in that order; junction bases with no gene match: 3. The germline V gene encodes CDR1 DFQATT and CDR2 SNEGSKA (reference sequence). The CDR3 has 14 residues. Written as DNA, the CDR3 is TGCAGTGCTTGGACAGGGAGCTCTGGAAACACCATATATTTT. Amino acids: CSAWTGSSGNTIYF.

This clonotype was observed at least ten times. The rearrangement uses TRBV7-9 and TRBJ2-2; D is undetermined. The germline V and J ends were trimmed by 3 bases and 4 bases, with 12 bases remaining between them. Germline V CDR1 and CDR2: SEHNR, FQNEAQ (reference sequence). This CDR3 contains 15 residues. The CDR3 reads CASSLGSSLTGELFF. In DNA form, the CDR3 reads TGTGCCAGCAGCTTGGGTTCGTCCCTCACCGGGGAGCTGTTTTTT.

This clonotype was detected ten times or more. V usage is TRBV6-5 and J usage is TRBJ1-1, with a possible D match to TRBD1 (6 bases). CDR1 and CDR2 (germline): MNHEY, SVGAGI. V shed 7 bases and J shed 3 bases, with 15 bases lying between them. The CDR3 length is 14 residues. The CDR3 bases are TGTGCCAGCACCTACAGGGTGGGTGACACTGAAGCTTTCTTT. It translates to CASTYRVGDTEAFF.

There are a few counts of this clonotype. In DNA form, the CDR3 reads TGCGCCAGCAGCTTGGACGGTGGAGGGACTGAAGCTTTCTTT. Encoded protein: CASSLDGGGTEAFF. This rearrangement joins TRBV5-1 to TRBJ1-1; D not certain. The CDR3 consists of 14 residues. V lost 0 bases and J lost 5, with 11 bases in between. CDR1 is SGHRS and CDR2 is YFSETQ in the germline V gene.

This clonotype has a handful of counts. The chain couples TRBV12-3 or TRBV12-4 to TRBJ1-2; maybe TRBD1 (5 bases). The CDR3 contains 13 residues. V was trimmed by 2 bases and J by 5 bases, leaving 9 bases between them. The CDR3 DNA reads TGTGCCAGCAGTTTATCAGGGCGATATGGCTACACCTTC. It codes for CASSLSGRYGYTF.